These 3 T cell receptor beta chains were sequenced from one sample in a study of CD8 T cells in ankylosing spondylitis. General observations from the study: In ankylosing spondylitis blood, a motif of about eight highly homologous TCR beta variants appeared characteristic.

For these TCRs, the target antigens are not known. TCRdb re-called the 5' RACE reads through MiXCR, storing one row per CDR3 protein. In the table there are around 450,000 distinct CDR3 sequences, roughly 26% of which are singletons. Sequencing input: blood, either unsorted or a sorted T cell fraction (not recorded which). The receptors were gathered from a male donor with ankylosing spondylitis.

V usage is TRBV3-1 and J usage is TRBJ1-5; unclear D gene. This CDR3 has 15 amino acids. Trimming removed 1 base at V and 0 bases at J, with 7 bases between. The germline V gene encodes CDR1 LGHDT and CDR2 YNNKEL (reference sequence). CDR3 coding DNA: TGTGCCAGCAGCCAAGCGGCCAATAGCAATCAGCCCCAGCATTTT. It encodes CASSQAANSNQPQHF.

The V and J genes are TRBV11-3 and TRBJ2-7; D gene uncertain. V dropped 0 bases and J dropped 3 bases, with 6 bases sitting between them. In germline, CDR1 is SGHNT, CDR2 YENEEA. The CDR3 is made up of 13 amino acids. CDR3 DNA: TGTGCCAGCAGCTTAGAGAGCAGCTACGAGCAGTACGTC. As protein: CASSLESSYEQYV.

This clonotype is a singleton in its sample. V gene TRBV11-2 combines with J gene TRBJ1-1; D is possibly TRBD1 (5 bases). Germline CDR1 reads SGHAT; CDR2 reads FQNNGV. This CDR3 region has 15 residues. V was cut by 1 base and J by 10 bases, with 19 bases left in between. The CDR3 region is CASSLATGPPIGAFF. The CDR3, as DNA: TGTGCCAGCAGCTTAGCCACAGGTCCCCCCATTGGAGCTTTCTTT.